This T cell receptor beta chain was found in a study of blood T cell repertoires in COVID-19. Study background: From T cells, B-cell-depleted T cells, or PBMCs came the material, which was cDNA or gDNA.

A single count supports this clone. Original processing methods: The authors estimated nucleated cell counts from reference gene primer amplification. Sequenced by immunoSEQ multiplex PCR; TCRdb stores in-frame clones only, minus some. V and J calls and clone size are given by that table; D and trimming were obtained from the DNA. The sample has roughly 250,000 clones; 86% are singletons. The CDR3 contains 17 residues. The V segment lost 1 base and the J segment 0 bases; nucleotides outside the gene matches: 9. CDR1 and CDR2 from the germline V gene are LGHNA and YNFKEQ. Input material: peripheral blood. The receptor comes from a man aged 40-50 years who had recovered from COVID-19. The chain carries TRBV4-2 and TRBJ2-7; 7 bases align to TRBD1. The CDR3 DNA follows: TGTGCCAGCAGCCAAGCCCTAACAGGGGACCCCTCCTACGAGCAGTACTTC. Translating it yields CASSQALTGDPSYEQYF.